The source of this T cell receptor (beta chain) is a study of T cell responses to AZD1222 COVID-19 vaccine. On the study more broadly: Both about-4-week and about-12-week second-dose recipients were combined.

The germline CDR1 and CDR2 sequences are MNHEY and SVGEGT. Trimming stripped 5 bases from V and 2 bases from J, with 9 bases between. This CDR3 contains 13 residues. About this clone: Its target is unknown.

Sequencing used immunoSEQ multiplex PCR; TCRdb keeps in-frame clones, though not all of them. The table has around 140,000 clones, more than 80% seen once. Study outcomes and limitations: It should be noted that donors were predominantly white British and more often female, and clonal diversity was possibly underestimated. At baseline, just six or seven AZD1222 recipients tested seropositive. Following two doses of AZD1222, Spike-specific TCR breadth and depth rose.

The TCR originated in an adult in good health. This specimen was peripheral blood, taken on day 0 of AZD1222 vaccination. The rearrangement joins TRBV6-2 or TRBV6-3 to TRBJ1-2; unclear D gene. CDR3 residues: CASSPDLNYGYTF. The DNA for the CDR3 is TGTGCCAGCAGTCCCGATTTAAACTATGGCTACACCTTC.